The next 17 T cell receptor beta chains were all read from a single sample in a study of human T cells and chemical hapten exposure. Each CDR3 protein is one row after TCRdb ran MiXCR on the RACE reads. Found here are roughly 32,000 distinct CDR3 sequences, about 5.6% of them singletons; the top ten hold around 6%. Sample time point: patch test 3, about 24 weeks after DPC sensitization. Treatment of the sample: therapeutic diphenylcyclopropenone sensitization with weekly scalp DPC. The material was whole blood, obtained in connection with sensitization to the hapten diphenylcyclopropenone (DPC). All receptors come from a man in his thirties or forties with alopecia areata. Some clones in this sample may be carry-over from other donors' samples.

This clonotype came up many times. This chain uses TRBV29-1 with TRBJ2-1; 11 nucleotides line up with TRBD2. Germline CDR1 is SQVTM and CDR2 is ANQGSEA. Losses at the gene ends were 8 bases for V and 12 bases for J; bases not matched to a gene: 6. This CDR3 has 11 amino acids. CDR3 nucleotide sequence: TGCAGCTCCGGGACTAGCGGCCGGCAGTTCTTC. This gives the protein CSSGTSGRQFF.

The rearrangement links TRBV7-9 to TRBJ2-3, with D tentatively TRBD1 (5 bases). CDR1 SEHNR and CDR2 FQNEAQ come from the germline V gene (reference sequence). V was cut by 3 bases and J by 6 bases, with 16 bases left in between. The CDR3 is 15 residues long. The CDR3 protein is CASSFDSSSGDTQYF. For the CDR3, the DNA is TGTGCCAGCAGCTTCGACAGCTCCTCCGGGGATACGCAGTATTTT.

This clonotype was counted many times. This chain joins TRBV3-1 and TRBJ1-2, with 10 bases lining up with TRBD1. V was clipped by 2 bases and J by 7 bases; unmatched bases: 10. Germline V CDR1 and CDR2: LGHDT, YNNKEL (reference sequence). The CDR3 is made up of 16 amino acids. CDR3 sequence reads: CASSQSGTGEAGGYTF. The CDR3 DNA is TGTGCCAGCAGCCAAAGTGGGACAGGGGAAGCTGGTGGCTACACCTTC.

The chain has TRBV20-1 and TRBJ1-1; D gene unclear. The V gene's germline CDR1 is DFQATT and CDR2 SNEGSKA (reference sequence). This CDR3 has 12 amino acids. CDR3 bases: TGCAGCGCGGCTGTGTTAAACACTGAAGCTTTCTTT. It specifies CSAAVLNTEAFF.

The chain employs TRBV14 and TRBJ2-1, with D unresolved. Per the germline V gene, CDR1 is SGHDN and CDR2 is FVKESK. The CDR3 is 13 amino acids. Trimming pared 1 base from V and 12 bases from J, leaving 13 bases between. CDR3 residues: CASSQADLVGQFF. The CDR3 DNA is TGTGCCAGCAGCCAAGCCGACTTGGTAGGGCAGTTCTTC.

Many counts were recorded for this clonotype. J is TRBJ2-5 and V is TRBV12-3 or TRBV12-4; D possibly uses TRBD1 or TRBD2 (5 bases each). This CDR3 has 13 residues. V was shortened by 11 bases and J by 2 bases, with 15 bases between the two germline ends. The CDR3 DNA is TGTGCCTCCAGGTTGGGGGAACAAGAGACCCAGTACTTC. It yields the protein CASRLGEQETQYF.

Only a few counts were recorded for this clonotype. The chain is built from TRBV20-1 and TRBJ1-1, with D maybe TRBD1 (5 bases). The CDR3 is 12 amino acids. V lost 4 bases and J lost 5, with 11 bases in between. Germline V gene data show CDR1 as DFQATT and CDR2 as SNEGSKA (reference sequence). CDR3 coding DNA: TGCAGTGCTATCAGGGAGAGGACTGAAGCTTTCTTT. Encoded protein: CSAIRERTEAFF.

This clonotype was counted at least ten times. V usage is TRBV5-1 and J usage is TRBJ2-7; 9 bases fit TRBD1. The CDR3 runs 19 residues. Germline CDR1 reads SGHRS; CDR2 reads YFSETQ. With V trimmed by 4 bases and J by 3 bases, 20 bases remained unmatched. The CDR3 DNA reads TGCGCCAGCAGCCGAGCCGTGGGACAGGGATTGGCTACCGGCTACGAGCAGTACTTC. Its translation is CASSRAVGQGLATGYEQYF. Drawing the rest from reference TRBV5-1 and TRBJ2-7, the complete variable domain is KAGVTQTPRYLIKTRGQQVTLSCSPISGHRSVSWYQQTPGQGLQFLFEYFSETQRNKGNFPGRFSGRQFSNSRSEMNVSTLELGDSALYLCASSRAVGQGLATGYEQYFGPGTRLTVT.

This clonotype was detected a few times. The CDR3 coding sequence is TGTGCCACCAGCAGAGATGGGACCCTCAACTACTACAATGAGCAGTTCTTC. Amino acids: CATSRDGTLNYYNEQFF. The rearrangement uses TRBV15 and TRBJ2-1, with D perhaps TRBD1 or TRBD2 (5 bases each). Trimming pared 0 bases from V and 3 bases from J, leaving 15 bases between. This CDR3 region has 17 residues. CDR1 LNHNV and CDR2 YYDKDF come from the germline V gene (reference sequence).

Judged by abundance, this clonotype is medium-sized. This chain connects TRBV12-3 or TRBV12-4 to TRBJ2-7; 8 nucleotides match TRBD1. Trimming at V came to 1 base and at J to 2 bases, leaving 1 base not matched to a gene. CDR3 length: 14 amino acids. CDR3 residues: CASSLGQGPYEQYF. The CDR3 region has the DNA TGTGCCAGCAGTTTAGGACAGGGGCCCTACGAGCAGTACTTC.

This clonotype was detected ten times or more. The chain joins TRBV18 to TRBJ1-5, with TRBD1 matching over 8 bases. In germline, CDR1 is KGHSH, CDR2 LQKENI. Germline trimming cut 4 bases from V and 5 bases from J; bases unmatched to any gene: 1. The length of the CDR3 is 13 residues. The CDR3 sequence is CASSLQGDQPQHF. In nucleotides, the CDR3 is TGTGCCAGCTCACTACAGGGGGATCAGCCCCAGCATTTT.

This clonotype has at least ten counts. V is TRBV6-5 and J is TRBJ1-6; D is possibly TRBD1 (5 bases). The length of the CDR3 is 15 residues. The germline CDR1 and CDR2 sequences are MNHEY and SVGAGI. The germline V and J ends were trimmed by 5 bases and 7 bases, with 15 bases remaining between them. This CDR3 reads CASSPTLSGNSPLHF. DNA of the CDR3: TGTGCCAGCAGTCCAACCCTCTCAGGGAATTCACCCCTCCACTTT.

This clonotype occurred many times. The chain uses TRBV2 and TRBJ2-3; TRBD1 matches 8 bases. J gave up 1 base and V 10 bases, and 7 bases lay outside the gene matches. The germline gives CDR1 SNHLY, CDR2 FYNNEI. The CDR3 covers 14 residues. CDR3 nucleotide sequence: TGTGCCAATTCCCGACAGGGGCGCACAGATACGCAGTATTTT. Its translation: CANSRQGRTDTQYF.

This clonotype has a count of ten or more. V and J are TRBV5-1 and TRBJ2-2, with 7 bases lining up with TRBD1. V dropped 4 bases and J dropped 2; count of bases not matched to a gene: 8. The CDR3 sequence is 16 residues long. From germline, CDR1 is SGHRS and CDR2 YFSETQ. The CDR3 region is CASSPTGTANTGELFF. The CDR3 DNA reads TGCGCCAGCAGCCCCACCGGGACAGCCAACACCGGGGAGCTGTTTTTT. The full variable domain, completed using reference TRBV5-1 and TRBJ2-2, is KAGVTQTPRYLIKTRGQQVTLSCSPISGHRSVSWYQQTPGQGLQFLFEYFSETQRNKGNFPGRFSGRQFSNSRSEMNVSTLELGDSALYLCASSPTGTANTGELFFGEGSRLTVL.

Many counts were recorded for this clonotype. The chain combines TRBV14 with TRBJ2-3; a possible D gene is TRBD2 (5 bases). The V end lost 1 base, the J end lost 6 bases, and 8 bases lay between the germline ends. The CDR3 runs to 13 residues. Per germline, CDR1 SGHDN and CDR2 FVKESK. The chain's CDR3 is CASSQVRADTQYF. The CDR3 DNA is TGTGCCAGCAGCCAAGTGCGGGCGGATACGCAGTATTTT. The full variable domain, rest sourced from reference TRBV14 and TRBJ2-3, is EAGVTQFPSHSVIEKGQTVTLRCDPISGHDNLYWYRRVMGKEIKFLLHFVKESKQDESGMPNNRFLAERTGGTYSTLKVQPAELEDSGVYFCASSQVRADTQYFGPGTRLTVL.

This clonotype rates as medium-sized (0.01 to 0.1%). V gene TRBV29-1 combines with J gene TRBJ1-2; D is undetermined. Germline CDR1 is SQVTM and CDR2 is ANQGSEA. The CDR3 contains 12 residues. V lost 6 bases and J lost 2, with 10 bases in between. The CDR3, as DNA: TGCAGCGTCCAGGACGGAAACTATGGCTACACCTTC. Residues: CSVQDGNYGYTF.

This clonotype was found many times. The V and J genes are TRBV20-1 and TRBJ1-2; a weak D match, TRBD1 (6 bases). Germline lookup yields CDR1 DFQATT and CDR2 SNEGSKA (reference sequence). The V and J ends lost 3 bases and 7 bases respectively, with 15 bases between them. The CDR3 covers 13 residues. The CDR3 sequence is CSASLQGDGGYTF. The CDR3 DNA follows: TGCAGTGCTAGTCTACAGGGTGATGGTGGCTACACCTTC.